Reported below is one T cell receptor beta chain. These data come from a study of blood T cell repertoires in COVID-19. TCRdb's copy holds only in-frame clones and misses some; the assay was immunoSEQ multiplex PCR. The sample lists a few hundred thousand clones, roughly nine tenths occurring once. Sequencing used peripheral blood. This sequence originates from a man between 40 and 49 years old with acute or convalescent COVID-19.

Written as DNA, the CDR3 is TGTGCCACACTAGCGGATAACACAGATACGCAGTATTTT. It translates to CATLADNTDTQYF. The gene calls are TRBV19 and TRBJ2-3; 8 bases line up with TRBD2. Germline V gene lookup returns CDR1 LNHDA and CDR2 SQIVND (reference sequence). CDR3 length equals 13 residues. The trim removed 10 bases at V and 2 bases at J, leaving 5 bases unmatched.